This T cell receptor beta chain stems from a study of blood T cells in healthy people across ages. As for the study in general: Template switching captured about one barcoded beta molecule per two T cells.

This clonotype was counted between two and nine times. Sample-barcoded 5' priming and a J-beta primer mix drove a second PCR of roughly 7 to 11 cycles. Using its own MiXCR run on the 5' RACE reads, TCRdb lists one record per CDR3 protein. This sample yields about 1.7 million distinct CDR3 sequences, of which approximately 30% are seen a single time; approximately 7.7% belongs to the top ten. CDR3 length: 17 amino acids. The germline gives CDR1 SGHTA, CDR2 FQGNSA. V lost 0 bases and J 2 bases, leaving 15 bases between the germline ends. The chain links TRBV7-2 to TRBJ2-3; maybe TRBD2 (6 bases). The TCR was taken from a woman in her 30s in good health. The sample taken for sequencing was blood. In DNA, the CDR3 is TGTGCCAGCAGCTTAGCAGTGCCTAGCGTCGTCACAGATACGCAGTATTTT. This gives the protein CASSLAVPSVVTDTQYF.